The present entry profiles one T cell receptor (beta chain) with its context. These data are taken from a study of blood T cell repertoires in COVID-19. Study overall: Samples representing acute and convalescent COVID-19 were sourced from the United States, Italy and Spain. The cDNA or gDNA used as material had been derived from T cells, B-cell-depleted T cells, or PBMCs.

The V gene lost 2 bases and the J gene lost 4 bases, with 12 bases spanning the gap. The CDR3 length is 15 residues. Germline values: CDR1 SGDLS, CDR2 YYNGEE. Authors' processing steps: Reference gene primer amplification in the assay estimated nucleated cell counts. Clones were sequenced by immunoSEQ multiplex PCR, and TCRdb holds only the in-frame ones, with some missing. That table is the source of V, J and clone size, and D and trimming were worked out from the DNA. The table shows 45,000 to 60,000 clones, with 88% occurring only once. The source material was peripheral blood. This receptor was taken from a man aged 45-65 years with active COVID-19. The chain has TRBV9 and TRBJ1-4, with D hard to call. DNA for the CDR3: TGTGCCAGCAGCGTCCGAGGTCTTTTTAATGAAAAACTGTTTTTT. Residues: CASSVRGLFNEKLFF. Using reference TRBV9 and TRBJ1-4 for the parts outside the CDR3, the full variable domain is DSGVTQTPKHLITATGQRVTLRCSPRSGDLSVYWYQQSLDQGLQFLIQYYNGEERAKGNILERFSAQQFPDLHSELNLSSLELGDSALYFCASSVRGLFNEKLFFGSGTQLSVL.